This T cell receptor beta chain was identified in a study of blood T cells in healthy people across ages. A second PCR of roughly 7 to 11 cycles used a sample-barcoded 5' primer and a J-beta primer mix. There were at least 3 million CDR3-containing paired-end reads obtained from each sample. From the 5' RACE reads, TCRdb called clonotypes with MiXCR, one entry per CDR3 protein. Counted here are approximately 700,000 distinct CDR3 sequences, approximately 31% occurring once; the ten biggest clones make up 15%. Healthy Caucasian individuals from Russia aged 6 to 90 served as donors. This clonotype has ten or more counts. J lost 4 bases, V lost 6 bases, and 5 bases had no gene match. Per the germline V gene, CDR1 is MGHDK and CDR2 is SYGVNS. The CDR3 contains 16 residues.

This TCR came from a woman older than 75 in good health. The sequencing sample was made of blood. The chain carries TRBV25-1 and TRBJ2-5, with 16 bases fitting TRBD2. CDR3 region: CASSLGLAGGPETQYF. The DNA for the CDR3 is TGTGCCAGCAGCCTGGGACTAGCGGGGGGGCCAGAGACCCAGTACTTC. Full variable domain (missing parts from reference TRBV25-1 and TRBJ2-5): EADIYQTPRYLVIGTGKKITLECSQTMGHDKMYWYQQDPGMELHLIHYSYGVNSTEKGDLSSESTVSRIRTEHFPLTLESARPSHTSQYLCASSLGLAGGPETQYFGPGTRLLVL.